The clone carrying this T cell receptor (beta chain) was recorded many times. Its antigen is not known. These data come from a study of molecular identifiers for immune sequencing clone quantification. General study findings and limits: Over 99% of CMV-specific effector molecules, but under 1% of naive ones, were in clones above 20 copies.

Germline-derived CDR1 and CDR2 are SGHVS and FNYEAQ. Deletions cut 5 bases from V and 0 bases from J, with 15 bases between. This CDR3 is 16 amino acids long. Each library that profiled naive CD8 cells came from roughly 20,000 to 1,000,000 sorted cells with 10%, 30% or 50% RNA. Naive CD8 T cells, phenotype CD8+CD4-CCR7+CD45RA+, were sorted. A single record per CDR3 protein comes from TCRdb applying MiXCR to the PCR reads. The sample comprises about 640,000 distinct CDR3 sequences, 20% of which are singletons, and around 0.9% rests with the top ten. The TCR sequence derives from a human donor in good health. Some libraries in this study had Jurkat cell RNA spiked in. Source material: naive CD8+ T cells from blood, with Jurkat cell RNA spiked in. Subset described: FACS-sorted CD8+CD4-CCR7+CD45RA+ naive T cells. The rearrangement uses TRBV7-6 and TRBJ2-3; perhaps TRBD1 as D (5 bases). Here the CDR3 reads CASSSDMGLSTDTQYF. The CDR3 DNA follows: TGTGCCAGCAGCAGTGACATGGGGCTTAGCACAGATACGCAGTATTTT.